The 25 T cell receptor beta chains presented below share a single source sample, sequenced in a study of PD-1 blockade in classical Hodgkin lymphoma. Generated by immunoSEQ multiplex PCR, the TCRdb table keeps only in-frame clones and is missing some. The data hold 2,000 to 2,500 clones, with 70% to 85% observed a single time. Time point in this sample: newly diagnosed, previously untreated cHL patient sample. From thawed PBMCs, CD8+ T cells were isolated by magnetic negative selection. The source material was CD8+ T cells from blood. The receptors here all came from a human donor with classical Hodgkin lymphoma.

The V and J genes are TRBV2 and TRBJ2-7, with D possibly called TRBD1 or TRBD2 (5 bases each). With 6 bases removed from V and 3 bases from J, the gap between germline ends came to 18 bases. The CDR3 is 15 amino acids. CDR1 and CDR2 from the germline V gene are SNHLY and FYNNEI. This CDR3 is CASSSATQGDYEQYF. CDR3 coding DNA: TGTGCCAGCAGCTCCGCGACTCAGGGAGACTACGAGCAGTACTTC.

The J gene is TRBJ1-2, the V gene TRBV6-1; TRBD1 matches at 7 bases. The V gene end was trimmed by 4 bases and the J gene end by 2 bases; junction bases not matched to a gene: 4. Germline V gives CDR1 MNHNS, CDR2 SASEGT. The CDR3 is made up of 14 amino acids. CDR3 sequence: CASSGDSANYGYTF. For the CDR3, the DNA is TGTGCCAGCAGTGGGGACAGCGCCAACTATGGCTACACCTTC.

DNA of the CDR3: TGTGCCAGCAGCGCCCGGGGGGGCACAGATACGCAGTATTTT. Translation: CASSARGGTDTQYF. The chain combines TRBV14 with TRBJ2-3, with 7 positions matching TRBD2. The CDR3 totals 14 residues. Unmatched junction bases numbered 3, after V lost 5 bases and J lost 1 base. CDR1 and CDR2 (germline): SGHDN, FVKESK.

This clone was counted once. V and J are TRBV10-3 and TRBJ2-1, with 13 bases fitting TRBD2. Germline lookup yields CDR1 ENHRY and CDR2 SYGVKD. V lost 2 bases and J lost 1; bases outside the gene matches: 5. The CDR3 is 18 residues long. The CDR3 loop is CAISETSGGVPSYNEQFF. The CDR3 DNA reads TGTGCCATCAGTGAGACTAGCGGGGGGGTTCCATCCTACAATGAGCAGTTCTTC.

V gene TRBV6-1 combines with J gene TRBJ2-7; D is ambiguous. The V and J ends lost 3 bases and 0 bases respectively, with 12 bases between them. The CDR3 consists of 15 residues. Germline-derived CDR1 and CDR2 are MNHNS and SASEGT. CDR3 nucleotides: TGTGCCAGCAGTGACCAGGCAGATAGCTCCTACGAGCAGTACTTC. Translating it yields CASSDQADSSYEQYF.

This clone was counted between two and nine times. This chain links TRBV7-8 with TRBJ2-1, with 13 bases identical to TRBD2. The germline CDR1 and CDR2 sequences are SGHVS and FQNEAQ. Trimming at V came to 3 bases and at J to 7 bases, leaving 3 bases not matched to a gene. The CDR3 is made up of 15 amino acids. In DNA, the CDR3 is TGTGCCAGCAGCTTCTTGACTAGCGGGAGGAATGAGCAGTTCTTC. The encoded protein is CASSFLTSGRNEQFF.

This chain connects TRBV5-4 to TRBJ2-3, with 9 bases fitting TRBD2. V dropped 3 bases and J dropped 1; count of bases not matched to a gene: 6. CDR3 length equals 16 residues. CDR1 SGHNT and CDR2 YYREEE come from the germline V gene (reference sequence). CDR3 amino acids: CASSSGTSRGTDTQYF. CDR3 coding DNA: TGTGCCAGCAGCTCCGGGACTAGCAGAGGCACAGATACGCAGTATTTT. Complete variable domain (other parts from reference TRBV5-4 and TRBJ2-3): ETGVTQSPTHLIKTRGQQVTLRCSSQSGHNTVSWYQQALGQGPQFIFQYYREEENGRGNFPPRFSGLQFPNYSSELNVNALELDDSALYLCASSSGTSRGTDTQYFGPGTRLTVL.

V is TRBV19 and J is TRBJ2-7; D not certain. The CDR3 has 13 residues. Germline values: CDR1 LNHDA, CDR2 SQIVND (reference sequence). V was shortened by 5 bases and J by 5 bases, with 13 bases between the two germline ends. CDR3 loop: CASSLGHINEQYF. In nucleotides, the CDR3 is TGTGCCAGTAGTTTGGGCCATATCAACGAGCAGTACTTC.

The CDR3 nucleotides read TGTGCCAGCAGTGAAAATGAGGGAGGAGGTGAAAAACTGTTTTTT. This codes for CASSENEGGGEKLFF. V usage is TRBV6-1 and J usage is TRBJ1-4; no definite D call. Germline CDR1 is MNHNS and CDR2 is SASEGT. The CDR3 contains 15 residues. V dropped 2 bases and J dropped 7 bases, with 14 bases sitting between them.

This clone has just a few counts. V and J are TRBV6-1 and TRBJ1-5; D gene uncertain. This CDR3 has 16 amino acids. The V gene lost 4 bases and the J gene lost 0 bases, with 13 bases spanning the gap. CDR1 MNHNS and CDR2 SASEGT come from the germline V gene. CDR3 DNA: TGTGCCAGCAGTGGCCGGTCCTCGTATAGCAATCAGCCCCAGCATTTT. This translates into CASSGRSSYSNQPQHF.

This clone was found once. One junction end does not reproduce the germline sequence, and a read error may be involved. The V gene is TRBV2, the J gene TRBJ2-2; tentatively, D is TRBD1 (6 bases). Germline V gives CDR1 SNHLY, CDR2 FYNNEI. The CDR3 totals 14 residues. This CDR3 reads CASREGQRTGELFF. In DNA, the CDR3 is TGTGCCAGCAGAGAAGGACAGCGGACCGGGGAGCTGTTTTTT.

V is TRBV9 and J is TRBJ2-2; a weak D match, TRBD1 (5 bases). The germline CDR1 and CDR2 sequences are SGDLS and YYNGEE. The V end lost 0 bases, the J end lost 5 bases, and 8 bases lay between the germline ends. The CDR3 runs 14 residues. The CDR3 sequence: CASSVGGGTGELFF. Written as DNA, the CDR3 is TGTGCCAGCAGCGTAGGGGGCGGAACCGGGGAGCTGTTTTTT.

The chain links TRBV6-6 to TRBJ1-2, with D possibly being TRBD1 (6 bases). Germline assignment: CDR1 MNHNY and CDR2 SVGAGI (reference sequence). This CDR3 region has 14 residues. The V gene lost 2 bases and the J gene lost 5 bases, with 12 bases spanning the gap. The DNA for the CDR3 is TGTGCCAGCAGTTACACCGGACAGAGTTATGGCTACACCTTC. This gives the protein CASSYTGQSYGYTF.

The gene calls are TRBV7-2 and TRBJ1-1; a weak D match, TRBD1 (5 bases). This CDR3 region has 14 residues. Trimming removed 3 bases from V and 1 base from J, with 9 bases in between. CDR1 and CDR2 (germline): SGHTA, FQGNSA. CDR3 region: CASSFEGPNTEAFF. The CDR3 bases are TGTGCCAGCAGCTTTGAGGGGCCGAACACTGAAGCTTTCTTT.

CDR3 in amino acids: CASSQALGTEAFF. CDR3 coding DNA: TGTGCCAGCAGCCAAGCTTTGGGAACTGAAGCTTTCTTT. The V call is TRBV5-4, the J call TRBJ1-1; D is uncertain. Germline CDR1 SGHNT, CDR2 YYREEE (reference sequence). The germline V and J ends were trimmed by 4 bases and 5 bases, with 12 bases remaining between them. The CDR3 extends over 13 amino acids.

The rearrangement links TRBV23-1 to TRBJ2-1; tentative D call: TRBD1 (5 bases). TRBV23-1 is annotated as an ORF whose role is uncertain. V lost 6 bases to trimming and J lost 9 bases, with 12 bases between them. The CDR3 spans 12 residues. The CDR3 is CASRGPKGEQFF. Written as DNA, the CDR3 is TGCGCCAGCAGGGGGCCGAAGGGTGAGCAGTTCTTC.

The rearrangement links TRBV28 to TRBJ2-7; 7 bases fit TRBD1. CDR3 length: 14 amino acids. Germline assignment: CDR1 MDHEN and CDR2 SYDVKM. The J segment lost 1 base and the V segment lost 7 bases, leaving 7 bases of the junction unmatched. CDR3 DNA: TGTGCCAGCACCACGACAGGGAATTCCTACGAGCAGTACTTC. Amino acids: CASTTTGNSYEQYF.

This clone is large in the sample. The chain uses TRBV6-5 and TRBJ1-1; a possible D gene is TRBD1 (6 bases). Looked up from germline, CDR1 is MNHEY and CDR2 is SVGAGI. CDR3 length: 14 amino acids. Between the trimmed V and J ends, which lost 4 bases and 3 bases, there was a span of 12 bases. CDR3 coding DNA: TGTGCCAGCAGTTTTCTCAGGGGATACACTGAAGCTTTCTTT. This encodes CASSFLRGYTEAFF.

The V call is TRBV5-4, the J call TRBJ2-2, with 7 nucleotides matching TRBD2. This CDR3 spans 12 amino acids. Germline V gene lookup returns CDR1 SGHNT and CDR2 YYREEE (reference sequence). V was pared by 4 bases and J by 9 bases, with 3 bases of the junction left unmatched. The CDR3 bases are TGTGCCAGCAGCCCGGGAGGCCGGGAGCTGTTTTTT. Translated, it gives CASSPGGRELFF.

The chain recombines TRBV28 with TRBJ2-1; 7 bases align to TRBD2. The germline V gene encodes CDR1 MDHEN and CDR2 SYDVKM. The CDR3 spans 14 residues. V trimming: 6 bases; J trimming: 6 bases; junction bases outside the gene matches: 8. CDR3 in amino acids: CASRIPGGINEQFF. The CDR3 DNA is TGTGCCAGCAGGATTCCGGGGGGAATCAATGAGCAGTTCTTC.

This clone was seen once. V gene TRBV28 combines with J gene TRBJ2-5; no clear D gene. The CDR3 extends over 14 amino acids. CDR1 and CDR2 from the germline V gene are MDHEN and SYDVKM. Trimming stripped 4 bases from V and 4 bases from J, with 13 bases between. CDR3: CASSSRMFRETQYF. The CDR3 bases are TGTGCCAGCAGTTCCCGGATGTTCCGAGAGACCCAGTACTTC.

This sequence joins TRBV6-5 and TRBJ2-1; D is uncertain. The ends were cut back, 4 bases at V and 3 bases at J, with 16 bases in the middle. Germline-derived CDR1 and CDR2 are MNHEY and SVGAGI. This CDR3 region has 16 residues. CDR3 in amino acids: CASSFAATRLYNEQFF. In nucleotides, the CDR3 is TGTGCCAGCAGTTTTGCCGCGACTCGCCTCTACAATGAGCAGTTCTTC.

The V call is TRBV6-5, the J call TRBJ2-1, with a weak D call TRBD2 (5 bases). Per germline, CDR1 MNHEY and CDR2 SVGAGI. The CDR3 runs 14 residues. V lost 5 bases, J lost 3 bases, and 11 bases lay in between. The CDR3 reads CASSADGIYNEQFF. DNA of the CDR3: TGTGCCAGCAGTGCAGACGGGATCTACAATGAGCAGTTCTTC.

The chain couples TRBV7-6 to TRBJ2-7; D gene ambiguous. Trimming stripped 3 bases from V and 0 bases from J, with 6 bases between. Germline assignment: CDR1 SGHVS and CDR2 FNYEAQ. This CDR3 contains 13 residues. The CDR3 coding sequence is TGTGCCAGCAGCTTCGGAGCCTCCTACGAGCAGTACTTC. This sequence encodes CASSFGASYEQYF.

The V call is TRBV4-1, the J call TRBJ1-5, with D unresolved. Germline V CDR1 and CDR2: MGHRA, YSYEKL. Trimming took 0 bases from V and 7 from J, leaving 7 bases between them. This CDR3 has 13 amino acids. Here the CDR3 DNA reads TGCGCCAGCAGCCAAGACAAAGGGCAGCCCCAGCATTTT. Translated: CASSQDKGQPQHF.